These T cell receptor beta chains were read from a single sample in a study of blood T cells in healthy people across ages. Each CDR3 protein gets one entry after TCRdb re-called the 5' RACE reads with MiXCR. Of hundreds of thousands of distinct CDR3 sequences listed, 53% are singletons. The sequenced sample was blood. The receptor source for this set is a man aged 80 or over in good health. Each CDR3 is given without its conserved first and last residue. Fields, in order: J gene, clone size, V gene, CDR3 protein. Not every row has a clone size; where given, it reads once, few, many or a size class.

>TRBJ1-6|-|TRBV25-1
ASRDTRNGSPLH
>TRBJ2-7|many|TRBV20-1
SARDLNEQY
>TRBJ2-5|once|TRBV30
AWSFSGSQETQY
>TRBJ2-7|-|TRBV20-1
SARALAERYNEQY
>TRBJ2-7|few|TRBV29-1
SGPTSGTYEQY
>TRBJ2-7|few|TRBV2
ASSEAGGLYEQY
>TRBJ1-1|-|TRBV5-5
ASSFSLLNTEAF
>TRBJ2-1|-|TRBV7-2
ASSLLSSVSSYNEQF
>TRBJ1-1|-|TRBV20-1
SAWGNTEAF
>TRBJ2-6|-|TRBV6-4
ANSDSPRAGANVLT
>TRBJ2-7|-|TRBV7-2
ASNLVWTGTYEQY
>TRBJ2-7|-|TRBV28
ASGDSGLNEQY
>TRBJ2-7|few|TRBV20-1
SAISHEQY
>TRBJ2-7|once|TRBV4-1
ASSQDPPRVSGSPYEQY
>TRBJ2-3|many|TRBV5-6
ASSTGPFGYAY
>TRBJ1-6|-|TRBV7-9
ASSKGREGAGSPLH
>TRBJ2-7|-|TRBV3-1
ASSPRLAGGYYEQY
>TRBJ2-3|-|TRBV10-2
ASSESSVVPDTQY
>TRBJ2-1|-|TRBV6-2/TRBV6-3
ASSPRLAGGEQF
>TRBJ1-2|-|TRBV7-9
ASSPAGASRGYT
>-|once|TRBV10-3
AISEQMKETQY
>TRBJ1-4|few|TRBV7-2
ASSDRGANEKLF
>TRBJ2-7|-|TRBV27
ASGLVWTGSSYEQY
>TRBJ2-7|-|TRBV4-1
ASSQDRGTYEQY
>TRBJ2-3|-|TRBV7-2
ASSFWLAGDSASAHRYAY
>TRBJ2-7|many|TRBV20-1
SARTSARQGEQY
>TRBJ2-4|-|TRBV12-3/TRBV12-4
ASSPLGRSGAIQY
>TRBJ1-3|-|TRBV25-1
ASGQASSGNTIY
>TRBJ1-5|-|TRBV28
ASSFAGPNQPQH
>TRBJ1-4|few|TRBV4-1
ASSARWGEKLF
>TRBJ2-3|-|TRBV3-1
AGSQEGPTTKHRYAY
>TRBJ2-5|-|TRBV25-1
ASSEPSGSKETQY
>TRBJ1-2|few|TRBV27
ASSHGGGSGYT
>TRBJ2-5|-|TRBV20-1
SAPDIAREGDEQY
>TRBJ1-5|few|TRBV6-6
ASSYLGGGQPQH
>TRBJ2-7|-|TRBV9
ASSLFPGPGTEQY
>TRBJ1-5|-|TRBV5-1
ASCLGPGGNQPQH
>TRBJ1-1|-|TRBV29-1
SAVTGLTEAF
>TRBJ2-1|-|TRBV5-5
ASSLEAGRNNEQF
>TRBJ1-2|few|TRBV5-1
ASSFDSGAYGYT
>-|-|TRBV29-1
SVMSSYEQY
>TRBJ1-5|-|TRBV12-3/TRBV12-4
ASSLAGAGNQPQH
>TRBJ1-2|-|TRBV6-1
ASSVGDRVGGYT
>TRBJ1-5|-|TRBV20-1
SARGEINQPQH
>TRBJ2-7|-|TRBV12-3/TRBV12-4
ASSLSASVYEQY
>TRBJ2-6|-|TRBV3-1
ASSQGEGRVSGANVLT
>TRBJ1-2|-|TRBV7-9
ASSGPPQGRYGYT
>-|-|TRBV24-1
ATSDAQGSSYNEQY
>TRBJ2-5|few|TRBV9
ASSVFVNQETQY
>TRBJ1-1|-|TRBV20-1
SARRTRLNTEAF
>TRBJ2-6|-|TRBV5-1
ASSRTGDGANVLT
>TRBJ2-3|-|TRBV20-1
SARRAGEGGYAY
>TRBJ2-1|once|TRBV4-2
ASSQTPGTSYNEQF
>TRBJ1-4|-|TRBV10-3
AIRPGSGDEKPF
>TRBJ1-2|many|TRBV7-2
ASTQGNGYT
>TRBJ2-7|-|TRBV28
ASSRGQGKSYEQY
>TRBJ2-7|-|TRBV5-1
ASSLGGGRSYEQY
>TRBJ2-1|-|TRBV7-2
ASSSSSGREGF